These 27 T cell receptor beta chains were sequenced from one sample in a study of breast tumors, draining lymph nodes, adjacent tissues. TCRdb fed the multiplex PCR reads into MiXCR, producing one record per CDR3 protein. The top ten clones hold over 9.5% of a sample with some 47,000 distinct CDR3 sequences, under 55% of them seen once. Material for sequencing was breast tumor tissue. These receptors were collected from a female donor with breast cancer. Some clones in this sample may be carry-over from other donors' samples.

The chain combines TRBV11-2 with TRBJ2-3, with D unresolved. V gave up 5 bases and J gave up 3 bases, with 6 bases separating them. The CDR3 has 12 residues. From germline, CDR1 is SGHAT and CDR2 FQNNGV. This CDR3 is CASSTRTDTQYF. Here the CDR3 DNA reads TGTGCCAGCAGCACAAGGACAGATACGCAGTATTTT.

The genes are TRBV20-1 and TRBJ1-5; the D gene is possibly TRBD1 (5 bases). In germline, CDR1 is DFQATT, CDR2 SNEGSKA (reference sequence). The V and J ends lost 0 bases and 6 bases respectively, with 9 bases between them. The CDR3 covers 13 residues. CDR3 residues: CSARDRGSQPQHF. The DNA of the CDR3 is TGCAGTGCTAGAGATAGGGGAAGTCAGCCCCAGCATTTT.

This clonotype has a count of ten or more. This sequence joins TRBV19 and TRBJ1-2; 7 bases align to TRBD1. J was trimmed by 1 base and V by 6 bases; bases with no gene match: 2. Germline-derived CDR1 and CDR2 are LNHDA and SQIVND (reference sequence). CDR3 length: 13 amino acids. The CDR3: CASSDRVNYGYTF. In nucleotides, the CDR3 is TGTGCCAGTAGCGACAGGGTTAACTATGGCTACACCTTC.

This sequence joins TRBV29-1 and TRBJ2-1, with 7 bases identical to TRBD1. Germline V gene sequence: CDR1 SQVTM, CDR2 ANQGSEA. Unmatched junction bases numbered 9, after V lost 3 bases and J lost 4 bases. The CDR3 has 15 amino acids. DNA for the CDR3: TGCAGCGTTGAGATATGGGACAGCCGATACAATGAGCAGTTCTTC. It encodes CSVEIWDSRYNEQFF.

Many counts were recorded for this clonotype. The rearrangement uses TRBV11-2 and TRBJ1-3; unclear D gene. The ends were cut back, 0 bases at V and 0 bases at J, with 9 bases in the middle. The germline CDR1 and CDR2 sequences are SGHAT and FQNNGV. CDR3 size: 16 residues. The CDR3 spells CASSLDPPTSGNTIYF. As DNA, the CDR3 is TGTGCCAGCAGCTTAGATCCCCCAACCTCTGGAAACACCATATATTTT.

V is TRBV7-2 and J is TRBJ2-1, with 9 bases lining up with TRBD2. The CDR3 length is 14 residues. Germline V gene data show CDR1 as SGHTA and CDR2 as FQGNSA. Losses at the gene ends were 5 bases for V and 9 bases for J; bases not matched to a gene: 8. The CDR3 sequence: CASSKSGRLGEQFF. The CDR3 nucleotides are TGTGCCAGCAGCAAGAGCGGGAGGCTGGGTGAGCAGTTCTTC.

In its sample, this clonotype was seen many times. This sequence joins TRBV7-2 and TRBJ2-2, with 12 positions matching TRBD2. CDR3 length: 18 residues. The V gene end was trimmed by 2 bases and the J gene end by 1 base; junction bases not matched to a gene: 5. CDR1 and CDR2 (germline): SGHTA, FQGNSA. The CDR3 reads CASSLRLAGVGNTGELFF. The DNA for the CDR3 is TGTGCCAGCAGCTTAAGACTAGCGGGAGTAGGGAACACCGGGGAGCTGTTTTTT.

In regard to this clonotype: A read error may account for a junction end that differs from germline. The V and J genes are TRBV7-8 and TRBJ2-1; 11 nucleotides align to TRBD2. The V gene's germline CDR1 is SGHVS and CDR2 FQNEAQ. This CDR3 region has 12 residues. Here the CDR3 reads CASSLPLAGGTF. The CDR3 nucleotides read TGTGCCAGCAGCTTACCCCTAGCGGGAGGTACCTTC.

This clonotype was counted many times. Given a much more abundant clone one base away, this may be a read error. This CDR3 is CSATSNRDEPYF. CDR3 DNA: TGCAGTGCTACCAGCAACAGGGACGAGCCGTACTTC. The chain links TRBV20-1 to TRBJ2-7, with a tentative D call TRBD1 (6 bases). Germline-derived CDR1 and CDR2 are DFQATT and SNEGSKA (reference sequence). The CDR3 runs to 12 residues.

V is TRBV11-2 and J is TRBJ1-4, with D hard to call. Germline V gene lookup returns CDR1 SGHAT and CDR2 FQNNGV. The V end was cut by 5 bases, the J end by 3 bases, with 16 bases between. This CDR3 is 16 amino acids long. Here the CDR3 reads CASSVRVGEANEKLFF. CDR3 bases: TGTGCCAGCAGCGTTAGGGTCGGAGAAGCTAATGAAAAACTGTTTTTT.

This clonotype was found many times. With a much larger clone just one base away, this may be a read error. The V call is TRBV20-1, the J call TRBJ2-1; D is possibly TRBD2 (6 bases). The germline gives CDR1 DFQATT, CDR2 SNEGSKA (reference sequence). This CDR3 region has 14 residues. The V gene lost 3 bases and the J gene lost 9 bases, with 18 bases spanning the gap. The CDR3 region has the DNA TGCAGTGCTAGGAGCGCCCCTAGCGCCACTGAGCAGTTCTTC. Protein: CSARSAPSATEQFF.

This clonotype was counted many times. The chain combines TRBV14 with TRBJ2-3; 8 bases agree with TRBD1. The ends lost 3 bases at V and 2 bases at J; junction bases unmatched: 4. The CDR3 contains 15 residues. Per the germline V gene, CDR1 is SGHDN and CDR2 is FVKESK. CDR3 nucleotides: TGTGCCAGCAGCCAGGACAGGGCCGACACAGATACGCAGTATTTT. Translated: CASSQDRADTDTQYF.

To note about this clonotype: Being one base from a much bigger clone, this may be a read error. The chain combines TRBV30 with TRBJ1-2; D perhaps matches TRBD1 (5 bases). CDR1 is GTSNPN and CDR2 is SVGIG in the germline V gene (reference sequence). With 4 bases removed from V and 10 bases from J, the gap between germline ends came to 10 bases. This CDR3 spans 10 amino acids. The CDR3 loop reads CAWIVGDYTF. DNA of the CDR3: TGTGCCTGGATAGTGGGGGACTACACCTTC.

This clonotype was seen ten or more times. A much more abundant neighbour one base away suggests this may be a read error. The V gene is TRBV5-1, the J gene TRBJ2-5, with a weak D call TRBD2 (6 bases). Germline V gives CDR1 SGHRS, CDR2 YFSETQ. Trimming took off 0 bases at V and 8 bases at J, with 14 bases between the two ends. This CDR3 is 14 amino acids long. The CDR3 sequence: CASSLAVGGDTQYF. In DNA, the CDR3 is TGCGCCAGCAGCTTGGCCGTGGGAGGTGACACCCAGTACTTC.

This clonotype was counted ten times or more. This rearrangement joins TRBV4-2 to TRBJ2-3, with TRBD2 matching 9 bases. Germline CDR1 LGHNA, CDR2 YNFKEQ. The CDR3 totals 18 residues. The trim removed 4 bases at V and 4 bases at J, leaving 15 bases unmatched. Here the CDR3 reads CASSPMVSGRPGADTQYF. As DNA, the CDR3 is TGTGCCAGCAGCCCCATGGTGAGCGGGAGGCCAGGGGCAGATACGCAGTATTTT.

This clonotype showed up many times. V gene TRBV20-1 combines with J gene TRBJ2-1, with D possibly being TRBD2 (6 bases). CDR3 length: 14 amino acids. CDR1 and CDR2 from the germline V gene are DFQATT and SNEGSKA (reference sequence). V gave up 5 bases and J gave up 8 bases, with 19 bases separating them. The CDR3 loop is CSAHPGLRSDEQFF. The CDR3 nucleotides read TGCAGTGCTCATCCGGGACTGCGAAGCGATGAGCAGTTCTTC.

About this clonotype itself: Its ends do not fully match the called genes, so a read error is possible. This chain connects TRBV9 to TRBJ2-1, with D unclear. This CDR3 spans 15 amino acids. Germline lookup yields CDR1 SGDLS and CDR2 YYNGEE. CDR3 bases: TGTGCCAGCAGCCCCCGCACGATCCCTTACGATGAGCCGTTCTTC. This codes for CASSPRTIPYDEPFF.

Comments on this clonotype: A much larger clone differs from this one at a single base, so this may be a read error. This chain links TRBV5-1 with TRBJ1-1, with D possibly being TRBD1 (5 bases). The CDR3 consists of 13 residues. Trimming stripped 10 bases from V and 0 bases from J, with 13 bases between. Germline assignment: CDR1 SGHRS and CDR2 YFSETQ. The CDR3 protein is CACTQDLNTEAFF. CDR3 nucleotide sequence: TGCGCCTGCACACAGGACCTGAACACTGAAGCTTTCTTT.

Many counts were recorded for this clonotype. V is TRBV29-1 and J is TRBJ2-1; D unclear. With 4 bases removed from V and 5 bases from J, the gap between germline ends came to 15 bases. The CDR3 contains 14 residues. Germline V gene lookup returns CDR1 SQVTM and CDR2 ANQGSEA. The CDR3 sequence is CSVGRGIGNNEQFF. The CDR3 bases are TGCAGCGTTGGGCGAGGCATTGGTAACAATGAGCAGTTCTTC.

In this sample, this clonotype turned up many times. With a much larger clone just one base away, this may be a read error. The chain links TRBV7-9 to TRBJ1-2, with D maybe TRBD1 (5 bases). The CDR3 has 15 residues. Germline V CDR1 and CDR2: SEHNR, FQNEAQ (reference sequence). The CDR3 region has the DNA TGTGCCAGCAGCTTAGTTTTGGGACCCAAGAATGGCTACCCCTTC. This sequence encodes CASSLVLGPKNGYPF.

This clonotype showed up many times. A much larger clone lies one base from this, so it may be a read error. The CDR3 nucleotides read TGTGCCAGCAGGCGCAGGGCGGACACCGGGGAGCTGTTTTTT. It yields the protein CASRRRADTGELFF. The chain couples TRBV6-5 to TRBJ2-2, with TRBD1 as a possible D gene (5 bases). Germline values: CDR1 MNHEY, CDR2 SVGAGI. V lost 6 bases and J 3 bases, leaving 11 bases between the germline ends. The CDR3 covers 14 residues.

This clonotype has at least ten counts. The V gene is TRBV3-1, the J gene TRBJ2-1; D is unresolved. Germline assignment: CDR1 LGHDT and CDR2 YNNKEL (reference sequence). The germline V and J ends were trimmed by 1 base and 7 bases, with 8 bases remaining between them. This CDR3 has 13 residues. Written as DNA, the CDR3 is TGTGCCAGCAGCCAAGGATTTGAGAATGAGCAGTTCTTC. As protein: CASSQGFENEQFF.

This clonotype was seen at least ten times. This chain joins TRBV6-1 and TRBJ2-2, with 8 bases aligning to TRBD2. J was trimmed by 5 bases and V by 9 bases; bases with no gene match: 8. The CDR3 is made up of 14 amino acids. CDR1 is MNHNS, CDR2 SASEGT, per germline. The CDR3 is CARRAAGVTGELFF. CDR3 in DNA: TGTGCCAGACGGGCAGCGGGAGTTACCGGGGAGCTGTTTTTT.

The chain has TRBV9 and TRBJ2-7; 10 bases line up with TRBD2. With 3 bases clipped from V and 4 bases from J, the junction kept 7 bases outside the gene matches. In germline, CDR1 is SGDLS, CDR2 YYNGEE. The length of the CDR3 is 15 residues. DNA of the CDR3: TGTGCCAGCAGCGCAACTAGCGGGACAACTTACGAGCAGTACTTC. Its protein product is CASSATSGTTYEQYF. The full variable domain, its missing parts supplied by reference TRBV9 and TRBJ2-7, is DSGVTQTPKHLITATGQRVTLRCSPRSGDLSVYWYQQSLDQGLQFLIQYYNGEERAKGNILERFSAQQFPDLHSELNLSSLELGDSALYFCASSATSGTTYEQYFGPGTRLTVT.

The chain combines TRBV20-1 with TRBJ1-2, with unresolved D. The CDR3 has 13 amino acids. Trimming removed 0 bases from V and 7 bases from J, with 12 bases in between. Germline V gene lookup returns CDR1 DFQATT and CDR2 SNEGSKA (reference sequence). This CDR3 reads CSAREGNLVGYTF. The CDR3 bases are TGCAGTGCTAGAGAGGGGAATTTGGTTGGCTACACCTTC.

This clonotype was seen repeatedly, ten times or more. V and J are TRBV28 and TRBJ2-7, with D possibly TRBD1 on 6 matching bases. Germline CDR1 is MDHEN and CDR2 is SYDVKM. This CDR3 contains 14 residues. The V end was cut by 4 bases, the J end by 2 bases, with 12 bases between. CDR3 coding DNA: TGTGCCAGCAGTTACCCGAACAGGGCCTACGAGCAGTACTTC. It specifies CASSYPNRAYEQYF.

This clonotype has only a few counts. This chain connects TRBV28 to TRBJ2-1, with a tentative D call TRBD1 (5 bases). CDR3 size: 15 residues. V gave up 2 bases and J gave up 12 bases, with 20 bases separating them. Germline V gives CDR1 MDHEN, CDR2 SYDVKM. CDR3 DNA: TGTGCCAGCAGTTTAAGGTCAGGAAGGGGTAGCAGGCAGTTCTTC. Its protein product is CASSLRSGRGSRQFF.